The rows below give T cell receptor beta chains drawn from one sample of a study of cytomegalovirus exposure and HLA in healthy donors. Sequencing used immunoSEQ multiplex PCR; TCRdb keeps in-frame clones, though not all of them. The profile shows around 300,000 clones, about 86% of them singletons. What was sequenced was PBMCs. The receptors were sampled from a woman under 30 in good health and CMV-seronegative. Each CDR3 is given with its conserved first and last residue. D genes are given only for firm matches. Only part of the rows carry a size: once, few, many, or a class if the clone is expanded.

CDR3 DNA,CDR3 protein,V gene,D gene,J gene,clone size
TGTGCCAGCAGTCCAGGGGGAGATGAAAAACTGTTTTTT,CASSPGGDEKLFF,TRBV28,TRBD1,TRBJ1-4,.
TGTGCCAGCACCAGAAGACAGGGGACAGAGACCCAGTACTTC,CASTRRQGTETQYF,TRBV2,TRBD1,TRBJ2-5,once
TGTGCCACCAGCAGAGATAGAGGGAGCTCCTACAATGAGCAGTTCTTC,CATSRDRGSSYNEQFF,TRBV15,.,TRBJ2-1,.
TGTGCCAGCAGTTTAACAGGGTGGGGAACTGAAGCTTTCTTT,CASSLTGWGTEAFF,TRBV27,.,TRBJ1-1,.
TGTGCCTGGAGTGTAGCTGTAGACTATGGCTACACCTTC,CAWSVAVDYGYTF,TRBV30,.,TRBJ1-2,.
TGTGCCAGCAGCTTACAGAGGACAGGGTATAATTCACCCCTCCACTTT,CASSLQRTGYNSPLHF,TRBV7-8,TRBD1,TRBJ1-6,.
TGCGCCAGCAGCCAACACAACCTGGGGGGAGTAGGTGAAAAACTGTTTTTT,CASSQHNLGGVGEKLFF,TRBV4-1,.,TRBJ1-4,.
TGTGCCAGCAGTTACTCCCCAGCGGGACCCTACGAGCAGTACTTC,CASSYSPAGPYEQYF,TRBV6-5,TRBD2,TRBJ2-7,few
TGTGCCAGCTCACAGGGGGGATTTAATCAGCCCCAGCATTTT,CASSQGGFNQPQHF,TRBV2,TRBD1,TRBJ1-5,.
TGTGCCAGCAGCTCTGCCGGTGCAGGGAATTCACCCCTCCACTTT,CASSSAGAGNSPLHF,TRBV7-8,.,TRBJ1-6,.
TGTGCCAGCTCACCGGGACAGGGCAACTATGGCTACACCTTC,CASSPGQGNYGYTF,TRBV18,TRBD1,TRBJ1-2,.
TGTGCCAGCAGTGAAGGGGCAGTCGGCGGCTACACCTTC,CASSEGAVGGYTF,TRBV6-1,.,TRBJ1-2,.
TGTGCCAGTAGTATGTCGGGGGGAAAGTTCTTCTATGGCTACACCTTC,CASSMSGGKFFYGYTF,TRBV19,.,TRBJ1-2,.
TGTGCCTGGAGTCTAGCCTATGGCTACACCTTC,CAWSLAYGYTF,TRBV30,.,TRBJ1-2,.
TGTGCCAGCAGCTTATATCCGGACTATTCCTCCTACGAGCAGTACTTC,CASSLYPDYSSYEQYF,TRBV7-2,.,TRBJ2-7,.
TGTGCCAGCAGCCTCCGATCGGTGGGGCTAGCGGGAGGTAGTTACGAGCAGTACTTC,CASSLRSVGLAGGSYEQYF,TRBV4-2,TRBD2,TRBJ2-7,.
TGTGCCAGCAGCTTGTCCCCCTATAGCAATCAGCCCCAGCATTTT,CASSLSPYSNQPQHF,TRBV5-6,.,TRBJ1-5,.
TGCGCCAGCAGCCGCCGAACGGGTGGTACAGATACGCAGTATTTT,CASSRRTGGTDTQYF,TRBV4-1,.,TRBJ2-3,once
TGTGCCAGCAGCTTAGTTCTGGGGGCTTTAGGCCAGCCCCAGCATTTT,CASSLVLGALGQPQHF,TRBV7-8,.,TRBJ1-5,.
TGTGCCAGCAGCCAAACAGGGGTCTCCGGTTTGTATAGCAATCAGCCCCAGCATTTT,CASSQTGVSGLYSNQPQHF,TRBV28,TRBD1,TRBJ1-5,.
TGTGCCAGCAGTGAGCCGACAGGCCAGGGTAAAAACATTCAGTACTTC,CASSEPTGQGKNIQYF,TRBV25-1,.,TRBJ2-4,.
TGCGCCAGCAGCCTCGTAGTCGGACAGGCGAGTCATGGCTACACCTTC,CASSLVVGQASHGYTF,TRBV4-3,TRBD1,TRBJ1-2,.
TGTGCCATCCATGGGGCAGCCTACGAGCAGTACTTC,CAIHGAAYEQYF,TRBV28,.,TRBJ2-7,.
TGTGCCAGCAGCTTGGTAAGGGACAGGGGGCCGGCTAATGAAAAACTGTTTTTT,CASSLVRDRGPANEKLFF,TRBV5-6,TRBD1,TRBJ1-4,many
TGTGCCATCAGTGAGTCCTTGGGGGAGGCGGGCGAGCAGTACTTC,CAISESLGEAGEQYF,TRBV10-3,.,TRBJ2-7,.
TGTGCCGGAGAACGAGACGGCCAAGAGACCCAGTACTTC,CAGERDGQETQYF,TRBV6-1,.,TRBJ2-5,.